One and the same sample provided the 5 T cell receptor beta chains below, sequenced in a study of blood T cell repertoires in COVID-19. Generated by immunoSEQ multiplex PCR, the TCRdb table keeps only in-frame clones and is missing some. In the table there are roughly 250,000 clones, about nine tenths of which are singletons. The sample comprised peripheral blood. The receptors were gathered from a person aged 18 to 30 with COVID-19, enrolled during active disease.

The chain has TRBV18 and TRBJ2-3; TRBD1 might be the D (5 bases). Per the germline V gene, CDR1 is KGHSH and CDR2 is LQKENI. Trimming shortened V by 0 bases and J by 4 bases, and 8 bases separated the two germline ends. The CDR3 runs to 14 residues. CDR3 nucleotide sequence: TGTGCCAGCTCACCACCAACAGGTCCAGATACGCAGTATTTT. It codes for CASSPPTGPDTQYF.

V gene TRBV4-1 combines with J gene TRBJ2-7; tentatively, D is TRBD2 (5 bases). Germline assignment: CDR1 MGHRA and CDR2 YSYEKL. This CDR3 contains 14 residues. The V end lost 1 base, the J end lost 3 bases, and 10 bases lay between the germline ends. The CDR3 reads CASSQGRGIYEQYF. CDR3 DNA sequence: TGCGCCAGCAGCCAAGGGAGAGGGATCTACGAGCAGTACTTC.

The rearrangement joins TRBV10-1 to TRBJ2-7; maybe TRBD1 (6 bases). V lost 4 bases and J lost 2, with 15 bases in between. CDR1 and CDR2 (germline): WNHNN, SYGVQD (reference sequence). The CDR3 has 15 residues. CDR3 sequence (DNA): TGCGCCAGCAGTGGACGGACAGTCCCCCCCTACGAGCAGTACTTC. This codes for CASSGRTVPPYEQYF.

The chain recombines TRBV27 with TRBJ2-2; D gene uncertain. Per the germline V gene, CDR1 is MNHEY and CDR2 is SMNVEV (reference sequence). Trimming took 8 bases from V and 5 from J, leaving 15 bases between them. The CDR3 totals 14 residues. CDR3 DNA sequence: TGTGCCAGCCGCGGCTCCGACTTAACCGGGGAGCTGTTTTTT. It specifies CASRGSDLTGELFF.

The CDR3 bases are TGTGCCAGCAGCGGGACTTCCCAAGACCCCTACGAGCAGTACTTC. This sequence encodes CASSGTSQDPYEQYF. J is TRBJ2-7 and V is TRBV7-9; D is possibly TRBD2 (6 bases). The CDR3 contains 15 residues. CDR1 SEHNR and CDR2 FQNEAQ come from the germline V gene (reference sequence). The V and J ends lost 5 bases and 2 bases respectively, with 16 bases between them.